This T cell receptor beta chain was captured in a study of read filtering for tumor transcriptome and immune sequencing (dated by TCRdb to 2018 to 2020). For the wider study: The cohort had about 17 male and approximately 14 female patients with a mean age of about 66 years, ranging from about 45 to 85. By revised international staging, roughly 8 patients were R-ISS I, under 20 were R-ISS II and about seven were R-ISS III. After DNase treatment, whole-transcriptome libraries were prepared using the TruSeq RNA Access Library Prep Kit. TCR-region mapped reads per sample ranged from about 4 to 10.27 million with IR-seq versus only roughly 85 to 1,300 with RNA-seq. Using the same bone marrow samples, the study compared TCR repertoires obtained by targeted immune repertoire sequencing with those obtained by bulk whole-transcriptome sequencing. One of the main goals was to work out a read-filtering strategy for immune repertoire data, in particular whether clonotypes backed by only a single read should be removed.

From its cysteine to its phenylalanine, the CDR3 spans 18 amino acids. Only the CDR3 part of the read is kept: 54 bases, read in frame from the first base. CDR1 MNHEY and CDR2 SVGEGT are derived from the germline V gene. Ends trimmed: V by 4 bases, J by 7 bases; bases unmatched to a gene: 19. The sample holds many counts of this clonotype. Its target antigen remains unknown. There are no base qualities to consult, and no much larger clone falls within one base. TCR libraries were constructed from roughly 360 ng RNA using the Immunoverse kit, and molecular barcoded adaptors covering alpha/delta and beta/gamma chains were employed. TCR library preparation used the same RNA that went into transcriptome sequencing. Sequencing of TCR libraries was carried out on an Illumina HiSeq 4000 with 2 x 150 cycles. The paper's data handling went like this. MiXCR aligned TCR reads to human V, D, J and C references and assembled the aligned reads into CDR3 clonotypes, with quality filtering and error correction included. The tcR package in R was used for analysis of clonotype counts and gene usage diversity. Raw mapping reads were checked after the RNA-seq reads had been mapped by STAR aligner version 2.5.3a onto the human GRCh37 genome. To test how sequencing depth affects detected clonotypes, IR-seq fastq files were randomly downsampled with Seqtk 1.3. TCRdb cleaned the public reads at Q25 with fastp, built clones with MiXCR and kept in-frame beta chains. Identical CDR3 protein sequences are pooled into one entry, listed with their most common genes and DNA. The V and J calls and clone size come from TCRdb's table, not from the authors' own analysis. This sample comprises about 90,000 distinct CDR3 sequences, 12% of them detected only once. About 15% of the sample rests with the top ten.

Paper-wide results and their limitations: In IR-seq, single-read clonotypes were roughly four fifths of clonotypes but around 3.2% of total reads; in RNA-seq they were 60% to 75% of clonotypes and about 41% of reads. IR-seq captured clonotypes at much higher depth and more reliably than RNA-seq, and smaller IR-seq throughput sufficed to identify most shared clonotypes. The sorted CD138-negative fraction was not purified T cells but a mixed bone marrow immune population. When single-read clonotypes were removed, the proportions of shared clonotypes in IR-seq and RNA-seq correlated more strongly.

Bone marrow was sampled from every patient at the time of active disease. Isolation of bone marrow mononuclear cells was performed by Ficoll-Hypaque density gradient centrifugation. Myeloma plasma cells were removed and CD138-negative cells were collected by negative selection after labeling with CD138 magnetic microbeads on a MACS separator. The purity of the isolated cells was checked by flow cytometry with CD138 antibodies on an Attune NxT. Total RNA was extracted with TRIzol reagent and quantified with a NanoDrop spectrophotometer. Paired RNA-seq and IR-seq were performed on the CD138-negative bone marrow sample of each patient.

The receptor's source is a donor at least 40 years old with multiple myeloma. The V and J segments used are TRBV6-2 or TRBV6-3 and TRBJ2-1, and 7 junction bases match TRBD1. The sequenced sample was a population of CD138-negative cells sorted from bone marrow. In the paper's terms, the cell subset or site label means: bone marrow mononuclear cells depleted of CD138+ plasma/myeloma cells by negative magnetic selection. This receptor carries the CDR3 CASSSRDSGGRGANEQFF. DNA sequence: TGTGCCAGCAGTTCTCGGGACAGCGGTGGGCGAGGCGCGAATGAGCAGTTCTTC.